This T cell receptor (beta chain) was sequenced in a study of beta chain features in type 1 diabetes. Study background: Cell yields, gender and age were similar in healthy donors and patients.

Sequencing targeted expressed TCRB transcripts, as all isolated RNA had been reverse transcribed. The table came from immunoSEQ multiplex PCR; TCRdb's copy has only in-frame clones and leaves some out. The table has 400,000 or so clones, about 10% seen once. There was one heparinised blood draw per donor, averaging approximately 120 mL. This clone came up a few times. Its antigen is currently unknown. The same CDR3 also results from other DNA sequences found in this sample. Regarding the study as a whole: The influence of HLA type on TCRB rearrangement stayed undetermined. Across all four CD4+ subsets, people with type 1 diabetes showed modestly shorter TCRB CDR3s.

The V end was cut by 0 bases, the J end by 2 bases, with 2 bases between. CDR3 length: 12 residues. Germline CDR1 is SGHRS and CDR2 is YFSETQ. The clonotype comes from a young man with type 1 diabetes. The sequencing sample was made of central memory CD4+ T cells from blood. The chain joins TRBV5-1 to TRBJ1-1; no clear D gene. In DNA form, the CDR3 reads TGCGCCAGCAGCTTGGCCAACACTGAAGCTTTCTTT. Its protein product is CASSLANTEAFF.